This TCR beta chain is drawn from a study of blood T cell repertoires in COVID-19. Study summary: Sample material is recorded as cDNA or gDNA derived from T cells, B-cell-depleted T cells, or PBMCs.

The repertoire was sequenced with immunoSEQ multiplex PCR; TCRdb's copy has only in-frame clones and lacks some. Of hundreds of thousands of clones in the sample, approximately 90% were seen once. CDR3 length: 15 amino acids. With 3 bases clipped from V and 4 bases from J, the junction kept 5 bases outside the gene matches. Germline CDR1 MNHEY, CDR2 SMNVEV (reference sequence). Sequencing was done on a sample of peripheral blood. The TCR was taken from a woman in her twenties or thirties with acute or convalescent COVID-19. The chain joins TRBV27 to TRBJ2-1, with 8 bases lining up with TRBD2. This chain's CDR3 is CASSFGGLGYNEQFF. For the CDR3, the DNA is TGTGCCAGCAGTTTCGGGGGACTAGGGTACAATGAGCAGTTCTTC.